Listed here are 29 T cell receptor beta chains from one sample, sequenced in a study of graft-versus-host responses after intestinal transplantation. Measured with immunoSEQ multiplex PCR; TCRdb has only the in-frame clones, and not every one. Of 140,000 or so clones listed, about nine tenths are singletons. No antigen has been identified for these receptors. The sample in question was unstimulated CD4+ T cells sorted from spleen or lymph node cells, obtained before intestinal transplant. These receptors were taken from a human donor who received an intestinal transplant.

The chain is built from TRBV27 and TRBJ1-5, with D tentatively TRBD1 (6 bases). CDR1 and CDR2 from the germline V gene are MNHEY and SMNVEV (reference sequence). The length of the CDR3 is 14 residues. Deletions cut 4 bases from V and 2 bases from J, with 9 bases between. The CDR3 loop reads CASSYRAGNQPQHF. In nucleotides, the CDR3 is TGTGCCAGCAGTTACAGGGCGGGCAATCAGCCCCAGCATTTT.

The chain's CDR3 is CASSLAVSYEQYF. The CDR3 DNA reads TGCGCCAGCAGCTTGGCGGTATCCTACGAGCAGTACTTC. The gene calls are TRBV5-1 and TRBJ2-7; no firm D call. V lost 0 bases and J 1 base, leaving 5 bases between the germline ends. The CDR3 extends over 13 amino acids. Germline lookup yields CDR1 SGHRS and CDR2 YFSETQ.

The V call is TRBV2, the J call TRBJ1-3; D unresolved. The CDR3 is 15 residues long. CDR1 is SNHLY and CDR2 is FYNNEI in the germline V gene. Trimming took 7 bases from V and 1 from J, leaving 14 bases between them. CDR3 DNA: TGTGCCAGCACTATTTTAGGGAGGTCTGGAAACACCATATATTTT. Amino acid sequence: CASTILGRSGNTIYF.

The J gene is TRBJ1-5, the V gene TRBV27; a weak D match, TRBD1 (5 bases). This CDR3 contains 14 residues. Germline CDR1 is MNHEY and CDR2 is SMNVEV (reference sequence). The germline V and J ends were trimmed by 4 bases and 2 bases, with 9 bases remaining between them. The CDR3, as DNA: TGTGCCAGCAGTTCTGGGGGTGGCAATCAGCCCCAGCATTTT. This encodes CASSSGGGNQPQHF.

This clone was counted a single time. This rearrangement joins TRBV19 to TRBJ2-5; weak D call: TRBD2 (6 bases). The CDR3 length is 13 residues. V lost 8 bases, J lost 1 base, and 11 bases lay in between. Germline CDR1 is LNHDA and CDR2 is SQIVND (reference sequence). The CDR3 DNA follows: TGTGCCAGTGGGGAGGTAATCCAAGAGACCCAGTACTTC. Translated: CASGEVIQETQYF. Looking up the rest from reference TRBV19 and TRBJ2-5 gives the full variable domain: DGGITQSPKYLFRKEGQNVTLSCEQNLNHDAMYWYRQDPGQGLRLIYYSQIVNDFQKGDIAEGYSVSREKKESFPLTVTSAQKNPTAFYLCASGEVIQETQYFGPGTRLLVL.

The chain is built from TRBV7-9 and TRBJ2-7; the D gene could be TRBD1 or TRBD2 (6 bases each). Trimming stripped 1 base from V and 1 base from J, with 14 bases between. CDR3 length: 16 residues. The germline gives CDR1 SEHNR, CDR2 FQNEAQ (reference sequence). This chain's CDR3 is CASSLGGGLQSYEQYF. CDR3 DNA sequence: TGTGCCAGCAGCTTAGGAGGGGGGCTACAGTCCTACGAGCAGTACTTC. The variable domain in full, with the rest retrieved from reference TRBV7-9 and TRBJ2-7, is DTGVSQNPRHKITKRGQNVTFRCDPISEHNRLYWYRQTLGQGPEFLTYFQNEAQLEKSRLLSDRFSAERPKGSFSTLEIQRTEQGDSAMYLCASSLGGGLQSYEQYFGPGTRLTVT.

This clone was seen a single time. At one boundary the junction diverges from the germline segment, which might be a read error. In nucleotides, the CDR3 is TGTGCCAGCAACTTAGCACTAGCGGAAGAGACCCAGTACTTC. Amino acids: CASNLALAEETQYF. The chain is built from TRBV7-3 and TRBJ2-5, with 8 positions matching TRBD2. The CDR3 runs to 14 residues. Germline V gene sequence: CDR1 SGHTA, CDR2 FQGTGA.

The chain combines TRBV7-9 with TRBJ2-4; D is unclear. Per the germline V gene, CDR1 is SEHNR and CDR2 is FQNEAQ (reference sequence). The CDR3 is made up of 18 amino acids. The V gene lost 4 bases and the J gene lost 1 base, with 20 bases spanning the gap. CDR3 sequence (DNA): TGTGCCAGCAGCTCAAAAGACGGTCCCGAGGTGGCCAAAAACATTCAGTACTTC. Its translation is CASSSKDGPEVAKNIQYF.

The chain's CDR3 is CASSSILQDEQFF. DNA for the CDR3: TGTGCCAGCAGCTCGATCCTACAGGATGAGCAGTTCTTC. The rearrangement links TRBV5-4 to TRBJ2-1, with D perhaps matching TRBD1 (5 bases). This CDR3 is built from 13 residues. Trimming shortened V by 3 bases and J by 8 bases, and 12 bases separated the two germline ends. Germline V gene data show CDR1 as SGHNT and CDR2 as YYREEE (reference sequence). Variable domain in full (rest from reference TRBV5-4 and TRBJ2-1): ETGVTQSPTHLIKTRGQQVTLRCSSQSGHNTVSWYQQALGQGPQFIFQYYREEENGRGNFPPRFSGLQFPNYSSELNVNALELDDSALYLCASSSILQDEQFFGPGTRLTVL.

This sequence joins TRBV5-1 and TRBJ2-5, with D perhaps matching TRBD2 (6 bases). The germline V gene has CDR1 SGHRS and CDR2 YFSETQ. The CDR3 totals 14 residues. The V end was cut by 1 base, the J end by 1 base, with 8 bases between. CDR3 amino acids: CASSLLSGQETQYF. The CDR3 bases are TGCGCCAGCAGCTTGCTTAGCGGCCAAGAGACCCAGTACTTC. The variable domain in full, completed from reference TRBV5-1 and TRBJ2-5, reads KAGVTQTPRYLIKTRGQQVTLSCSPISGHRSVSWYQQTPGQGLQFLFEYFSETQRNKGNFPGRFSGRQFSNSRSEMNVSTLELGDSALYLCASSLLSGQETQYFGPGTRLLVL.

This chain links TRBV5-8 with TRBJ1-5, with 10 bases aligning to TRBD1. CDR3 size: 15 residues. V shed 4 bases and J 3 bases; nucleotides not matched to a gene: 4. Per the germline V gene, CDR1 is SGHTS and CDR2 is YDEGEE. CDR3 sequence reads: CASSRDRGFNQPQHF. For the CDR3, the DNA is TGTGCCAGCAGCCGGGACAGGGGCTTCAATCAGCCCCAGCATTTT.

The chain has TRBV6-6 and TRBJ2-1; TRBD2 matches at 9 bases. V lost 0 bases and J lost 3; bases outside the gene matches: 0. The CDR3 runs 15 residues. Germline assignment: CDR1 MNHNY and CDR2 SVGAGI (reference sequence). CDR3: CASSYSAGGYNEQFF. The CDR3, as DNA: TGTGCCAGCAGTTACTCAGCGGGAGGCTACAATGAGCAGTTCTTC.

The rearrangement uses TRBV5-1 and TRBJ2-7, with D perhaps assigned TRBD1 or TRBD2 (5 bases each). Looked up from germline, CDR1 is SGHRS and CDR2 is YFSETQ. The CDR3 contains 15 residues. Trimming stripped 5 bases from V and 7 bases from J, with 22 bases between. The CDR3 loop reads CASRYTGSLGEEQYF. DNA of the CDR3: TGCGCCAGCAGGTATACAGGTTCCCTCGGGGAGGAGCAGTACTTC.

The chain carries TRBV29-1 and TRBJ1-2, with 9 positions matching TRBD1. Germline trimming cut 7 bases from V and 3 bases from J; bases unmatched to any gene: 6. Per the germline V gene, CDR1 is SQVTM and CDR2 is ANQGSEA. This CDR3 comprises 13 residues. The CDR3 DNA follows: TGCAGCGCTATGACAGGGGGAGACTATGGCTACACCTTC. The encoded protein is CSAMTGGDYGYTF.

This chain uses TRBV6-4 with TRBJ2-3, with 10 bases that match TRBD2. This CDR3 has 17 amino acids. Germline CDR1 MRHNA, CDR2 SNTAGT. V gave up 4 bases and J gave up 1 base; unmatched junction bases: 8. DNA for the CDR3: TGTGCCAGCAGTGCTCTAGCGGGAGAGGGGGGCACAGATACGCAGTATTTT. Translation: CASSALAGEGGTDTQYF.

Of note for this clone: Different DNA sequences within this sample yield the same CDR3. This chain uses TRBV7-2 with TRBJ1-2; D gene uncertain. This CDR3 has 13 residues. Germline loops: CDR1 SGHTA, CDR2 FQGNSA. V lost 1 base and J lost 2, with 5 bases in between. The CDR3 nucleotides are TGTGCCAGCAGCTTAGGGATCAACTATGGCTACACCTTC. Its translation: CASSLGINYGYTF.

The CDR3 sequence is CASSLNRIRMNTEAFF. CDR3 nucleotide sequence: TGTGCCAGCAGCTTAAATCGGATAAGGATGAACACTGAAGCTTTCTTT. The chain uses TRBV7-3 and TRBJ1-1, with no clear D. Looked up from germline, CDR1 is SGHTA and CDR2 is FQGTGA. The CDR3 covers 16 residues. The V end was cut by 1 base, the J end by 0 bases, with 12 bases between.

The gene calls are TRBV19 and TRBJ2-7; 8 positions agree with TRBD2. This CDR3 region has 13 residues. The ends lost 5 bases at V and 7 bases at J; junction bases unmatched: 7. Germline CDR1 reads LNHDA; CDR2 reads SQIVND (reference sequence). This chain's CDR3 is CASSPQRESEQYF. In nucleotides, the CDR3 is TGTGCCAGTAGTCCCCAGCGGGAGTCGGAGCAGTACTTC.

The chain carries TRBV5-1 and TRBJ2-7; weak D call: TRBD1 (6 bases). This CDR3 region has 14 residues. V lost 4 bases to trimming and J lost 0 bases, with 11 bases between them. In germline, CDR1 is SGHRS, CDR2 YFSETQ. The CDR3 DNA reads TGCGCCAGCAGCATCCGGGACACCTCCTACGAGCAGTACTTC. Translation: CASSIRDTSYEQYF.

V gene TRBV4-2 combines with J gene TRBJ2-7; D is perhaps TRBD2 (5 bases). V lost 3 bases to trimming and J lost 3 bases, with 9 bases between them. Germline lookup yields CDR1 LGHNA and CDR2 YNFKEQ. The CDR3 loop spans 13 amino acids. Here the CDR3 reads CASSHGLDYEQYF. The CDR3 DNA sequence: TGTGCCAGCAGCCACGGACTTGACTACGAGCAGTACTTC.

The chain has TRBV11-2 and TRBJ1-3; D unclear. With 0 bases removed from V and 1 base from J, the gap between germline ends came to 7 bases. Germline V gene sequence: CDR1 SGHAT, CDR2 FQNNGV. The CDR3 has 15 amino acids. This CDR3 is CASSLDMASGNTIYF. The CDR3 DNA sequence: TGTGCCAGCAGCTTAGATATGGCGTCTGGAAACACCATATATTTT. The full variable domain, with the rest looked up from reference TRBV11-2 and TRBJ1-3, is EAGVAQSPRYKIIEKRQSVAFWCNPISGHATLYWYQQILGQGPKLLIQFQNNGVVDDSQLPKDRFSAERLKGVDSTLKIQPAKLEDSAVYLCASSLDMASGNTIYFGEGSWLTVV.

The gene calls are TRBV4-3 and TRBJ2-3; D is ambiguous. This CDR3 contains 15 residues. CDR1 is LGHNA and CDR2 is YSLEER in the germline V gene. V lost 0 bases and J lost 6, with 13 bases in between. CDR3: CASSQDGSAWDTQYF. The DNA for the CDR3 is TGCGCCAGCAGCCAAGATGGGTCCGCCTGGGATACGCAGTATTTT.

This chain's CDR3 is CASSFMARERGYTF. The CDR3 DNA reads as TGTGCCAGCAGTTTCATGGCCAGGGAACGTGGCTACACCTTC. The chain couples TRBV28 to TRBJ1-2; tentative D call: TRBD1 (5 bases). Trimming left V 3 bases short and J 7 bases short, with 15 bases between. The CDR3 is 14 amino acids. Germline CDR1 is MDHEN and CDR2 is SYDVKM.

The genes are TRBV7-2 and TRBJ1-3; perhaps TRBD1 as D (5 bases). CDR1 SGHTA and CDR2 FQGNSA come from the germline V gene. CDR3 size: 12 residues. Trimming stripped 5 bases from V and 4 bases from J, with 6 bases between. Written as DNA, the CDR3 is TGTGCCAGCAGCCACAGGGGAAACACCATATATTTT. It codes for CASSHRGNTIYF.

This chain connects TRBV2 to TRBJ1-1; D is uncertain. Germline V gene sequence: CDR1 SNHLY, CDR2 FYNNEI. This CDR3 is built from 12 residues. V lost 5 bases and J lost 8, with 12 bases in between. Written as DNA, the CDR3 is TGTGCCAGCAGTTCACCCGGGCCCGAAGCTTTCTTT. Translation gives CASSSPGPEAFF.

This clone was observed a few times. This chain uses TRBV6-6 with TRBJ2-7; D might be TRBD1 (5 bases). V lost 0 bases, J lost 3 bases, and 9 bases lay in between. Germline V gives CDR1 MNHNY, CDR2 SVGAGI (reference sequence). The CDR3 is made up of 14 amino acids. DNA of the CDR3: TGTGCCAGCAGTTACTCGGGGCAGGGCTACGAGCAGTACTTC. It specifies CASSYSGQGYEQYF.

This clone has a single count. The chain joins TRBV5-1 to TRBJ1-4; D gene uncertain. Between the trimmed V and J ends, which lost 1 base and 3 bases, there was a span of 7 bases. This CDR3 is built from 14 residues. Germline lookup yields CDR1 SGHRS and CDR2 YFSETQ. CDR3 sequence: CASSLYEANEKLFF. The CDR3 bases are TGCGCCAGCAGCTTGTACGAAGCTAATGAAAAACTGTTTTTT.

On this clone: The sample holds other DNA sequences that translate to the same CDR3. This chain uses TRBV5-1 with TRBJ2-1; 7 bases map to TRBD2. Per the germline V gene, CDR1 is SGHRS and CDR2 is YFSETQ. The CDR3 is 15 amino acids. V trimming: 2 bases; J trimming: 0 bases; junction bases outside the gene matches: 2. The CDR3 DNA follows: TGCGCCAGCAGCTTAGGCGGGAGCTCCTACAATGAGCAGTTCTTC. Translated: CASSLGGSSYNEQFF. Variable domain in full (rest from reference TRBV5-1 and TRBJ2-1): KAGVTQTPRYLIKTRGQQVTLSCSPISGHRSVSWYQQTPGQGLQFLFEYFSETQRNKGNFPGRFSGRQFSNSRSEMNVSTLELGDSALYLCASSLGGSSYNEQFFGPGTRLTVL.

The CDR3 sequence is CASSVGSGSYEQYF. The CDR3 bases are TGTGCCAGCAGCGTTGGTAGCGGATCCTACGAGCAGTACTTC. The rearrangement links TRBV9 to TRBJ2-7; tentative D call: TRBD2 (6 bases). The V gene's germline CDR1 is SGDLS and CDR2 YYNGEE. The CDR3 loop spans 14 amino acids. V lost 2 bases and J lost 1, with 10 bases in between.